There are a few counts of the clone carrying this TCR beta chain. Its target is not known. The CDR3 has 16 amino acids. After removal of 5 bases from V and 0 bases from J, the junction contained 7 bases not matched to a gene. CDR1 SGHKS and CDR2 YYEKEE come from the germline V gene (reference sequence). After constant-region reverse-primer amplification, full-length variable regions underwent semi-nested PCR with Nested Universal Primer A. Using its own MiXCR run on the 5' RACE reads, TCRdb lists one record per CDR3 protein. The data hold tens of thousands of distinct CDR3 sequences, with 25% to 35% observed a single time. CD25-based Treg depletion was applied to purified naive CD4+ T cells. Study-wide results and caveats: Greatest tumor Treg TCR overlap was with tumor naive CD4+ cells. The larger-cohort validation was restricted to a single TCR beta V-J rearrangement rather than whole repertoires.

The source of this sequence is a female donor with breast cancer. What was sequenced was naive CD4+ T cells sorted from blood. Subset of the sample: naive CD4+ T cells, CD4+CD45RA+CD25-. The V and J genes are TRBV5-5 and TRBJ2-2, with TRBD1 identical over 7 bases. As DNA, the CDR3 is TGTGCCAGCAGTTCCATACAGGGGCCGAACACCGGGGAGCTGTTTTTT. Translation gives CASSSIQGPNTGELFF.